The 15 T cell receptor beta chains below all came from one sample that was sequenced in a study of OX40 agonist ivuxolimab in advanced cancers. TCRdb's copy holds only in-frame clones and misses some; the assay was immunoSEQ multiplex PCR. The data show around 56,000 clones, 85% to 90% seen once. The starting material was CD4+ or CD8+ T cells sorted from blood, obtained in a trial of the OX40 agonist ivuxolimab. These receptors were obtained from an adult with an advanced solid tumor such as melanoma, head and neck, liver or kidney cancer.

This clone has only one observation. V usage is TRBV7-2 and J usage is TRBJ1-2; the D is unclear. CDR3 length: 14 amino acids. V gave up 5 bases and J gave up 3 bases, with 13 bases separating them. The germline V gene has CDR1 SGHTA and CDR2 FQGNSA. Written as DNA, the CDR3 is TGTGCCAGCAGCCAACCCGGGTTTGACTATGGCTACACCTTC. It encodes CASSQPGFDYGYTF.

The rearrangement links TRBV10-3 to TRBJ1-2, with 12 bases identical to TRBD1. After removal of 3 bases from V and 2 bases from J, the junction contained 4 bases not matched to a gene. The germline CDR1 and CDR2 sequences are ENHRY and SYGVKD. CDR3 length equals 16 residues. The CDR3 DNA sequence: TGTGCCATCAGTGACCGGGACAGGGGGCTAAACTATGGCTACACCTTC. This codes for CAISDRDRGLNYGYTF.

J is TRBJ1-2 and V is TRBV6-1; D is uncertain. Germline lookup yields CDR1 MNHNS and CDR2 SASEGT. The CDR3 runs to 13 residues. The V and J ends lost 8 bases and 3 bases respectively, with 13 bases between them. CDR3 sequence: CASRAGADYGYTF. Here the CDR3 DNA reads TGTGCCAGCCGGGCGGGCGCGGACTATGGCTACACCTTC.

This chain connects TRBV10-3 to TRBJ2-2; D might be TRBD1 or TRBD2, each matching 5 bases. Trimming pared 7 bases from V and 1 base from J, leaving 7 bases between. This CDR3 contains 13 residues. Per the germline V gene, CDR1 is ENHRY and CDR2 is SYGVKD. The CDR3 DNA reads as TGTGCCATCACGGGGCTGAACACCGGGGAGCTGTTTTTT. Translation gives CAITGLNTGELFF.

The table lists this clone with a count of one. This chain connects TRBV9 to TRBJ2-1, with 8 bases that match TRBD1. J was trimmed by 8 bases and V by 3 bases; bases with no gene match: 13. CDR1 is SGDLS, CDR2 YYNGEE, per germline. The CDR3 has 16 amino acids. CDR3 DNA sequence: TGTGCCAGCAGCGACCAGGACAGGGCCGGCGGTGATGAGCAGTTCTTC. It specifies CASSDQDRAGGDEQFF.

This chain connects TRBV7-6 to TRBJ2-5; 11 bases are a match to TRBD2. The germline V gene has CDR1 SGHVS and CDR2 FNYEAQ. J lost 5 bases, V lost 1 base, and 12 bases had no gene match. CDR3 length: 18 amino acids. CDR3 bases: TGTGCCAGCAGCTTAGACGGAGTTAGCGGGAGGGGAGGGGAGACCCAGTACTTC. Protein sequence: CASSLDGVSGRGGETQYF.

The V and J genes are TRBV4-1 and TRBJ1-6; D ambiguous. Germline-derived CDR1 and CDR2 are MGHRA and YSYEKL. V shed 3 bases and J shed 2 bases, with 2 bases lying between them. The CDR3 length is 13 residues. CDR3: CASSHPYNSPLHF. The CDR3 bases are TGCGCCAGCAGCCATCCCTATAATTCACCCCTCCACTTT.

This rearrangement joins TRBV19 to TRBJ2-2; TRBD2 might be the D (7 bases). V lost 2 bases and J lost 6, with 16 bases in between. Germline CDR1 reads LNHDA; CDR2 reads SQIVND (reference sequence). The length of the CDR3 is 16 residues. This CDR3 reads CASSIPSWGGSGELFF. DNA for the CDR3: TGTGCCAGTAGTATACCGAGTTGGGGGGGCTCCGGGGAGCTGTTTTTT.

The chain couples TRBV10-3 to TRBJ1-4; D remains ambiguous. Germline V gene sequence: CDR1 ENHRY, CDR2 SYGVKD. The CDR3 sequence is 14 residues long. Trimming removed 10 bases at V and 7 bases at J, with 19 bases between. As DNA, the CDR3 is TGTGCCACCAAGCCTTCGGGGAATGGTGAAAAACTGTTTTTT. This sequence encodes CATKPSGNGEKLFF.

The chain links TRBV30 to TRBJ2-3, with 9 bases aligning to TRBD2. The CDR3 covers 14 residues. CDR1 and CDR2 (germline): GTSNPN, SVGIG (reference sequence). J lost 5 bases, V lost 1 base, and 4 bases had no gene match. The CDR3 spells CAWSETSGIDTQYF. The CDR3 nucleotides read TGTGCCTGGAGTGAGACTAGCGGCATAGATACGCAGTATTTT.

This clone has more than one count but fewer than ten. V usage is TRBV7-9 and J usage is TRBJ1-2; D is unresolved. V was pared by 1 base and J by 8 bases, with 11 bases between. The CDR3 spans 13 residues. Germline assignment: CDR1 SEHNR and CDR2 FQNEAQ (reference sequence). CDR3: CASSLGSREGYTF. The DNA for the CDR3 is TGTGCCAGCAGCTTAGGGTCGAGGGAAGGCTACACCTTC.

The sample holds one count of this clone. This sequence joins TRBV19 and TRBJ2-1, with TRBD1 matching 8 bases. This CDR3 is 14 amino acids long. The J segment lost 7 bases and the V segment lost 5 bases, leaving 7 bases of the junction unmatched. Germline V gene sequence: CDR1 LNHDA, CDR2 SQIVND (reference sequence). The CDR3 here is CASSFGTGVNEQFF. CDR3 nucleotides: TGTGCCAGTAGTTTTGGGACAGGCGTAAATGAGCAGTTCTTC.

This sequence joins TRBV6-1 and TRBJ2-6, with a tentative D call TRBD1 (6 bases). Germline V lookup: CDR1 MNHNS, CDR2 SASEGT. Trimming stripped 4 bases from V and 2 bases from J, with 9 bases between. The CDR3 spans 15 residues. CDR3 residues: CASSANRAGANVLTF. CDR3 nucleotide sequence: TGTGCCAGCAGTGCCAACAGGGCTGGGGCCAACGTCCTGACTTTC.

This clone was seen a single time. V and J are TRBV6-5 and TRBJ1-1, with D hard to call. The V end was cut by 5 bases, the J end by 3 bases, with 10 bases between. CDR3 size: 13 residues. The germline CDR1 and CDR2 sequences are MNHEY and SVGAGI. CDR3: CASSRRRYTEAFF. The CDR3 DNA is TGTGCCAGCAGTCGCAGGCGTTACACTGAAGCTTTCTTT.

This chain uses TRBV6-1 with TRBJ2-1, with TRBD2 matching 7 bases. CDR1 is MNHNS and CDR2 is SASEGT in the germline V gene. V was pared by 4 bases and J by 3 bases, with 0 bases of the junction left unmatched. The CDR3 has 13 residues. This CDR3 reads CASSASGYNEQFF. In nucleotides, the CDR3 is TGTGCCAGCAGTGCTAGCGGCTACAATGAGCAGTTCTTC.